The clone carrying this TCR beta chain was counted a single time. Its antigen is still unknown. Generated by immunoSEQ multiplex PCR, the TCRdb table keeps only in-frame clones and is missing some. The sample lists hundreds of thousands of clones; roughly 91% were seen once. This record belongs to a study of Ad26.COV2.S vaccination and SARS-CoV-2 variants. For the study at large: Vaccine-arm donor from the placebo-controlled COV1001 Ad26.COV2.S trial.

Study results and caveats: Recipients of vaccine and of placebo showed similar breadth of their non-spike TCR repertoires.

The germline gives CDR1 SEHNR, CDR2 FQNEAQ (reference sequence). The CDR3 loop spans 12 amino acids. Trimming shortened V by 8 bases and J by 4 bases, and 9 bases separated the two germline ends. Described treatment: 19 received Ad26.COV2.S at low or high dose, single or two shots; a few received placebo; per-sample allocation not given. Day 63 after the first vaccine or placebo injection was the time point for sampling. This rearrangement joins TRBV7-9 to TRBJ1-3; D ambiguous. The sample consisted of peripheral blood, taken in a trial of Ad26.COV2.S vaccine versus placebo. The sequence was obtained from a person aged 18-65 years who received the Ad26.COV2.S COVID-19 vaccine or a placebo. The CDR3: CASLRGGNTIYF. CDR3 sequence (DNA): TGTGCCAGCCTACGAGGAGGAAACACCATATATTTT.